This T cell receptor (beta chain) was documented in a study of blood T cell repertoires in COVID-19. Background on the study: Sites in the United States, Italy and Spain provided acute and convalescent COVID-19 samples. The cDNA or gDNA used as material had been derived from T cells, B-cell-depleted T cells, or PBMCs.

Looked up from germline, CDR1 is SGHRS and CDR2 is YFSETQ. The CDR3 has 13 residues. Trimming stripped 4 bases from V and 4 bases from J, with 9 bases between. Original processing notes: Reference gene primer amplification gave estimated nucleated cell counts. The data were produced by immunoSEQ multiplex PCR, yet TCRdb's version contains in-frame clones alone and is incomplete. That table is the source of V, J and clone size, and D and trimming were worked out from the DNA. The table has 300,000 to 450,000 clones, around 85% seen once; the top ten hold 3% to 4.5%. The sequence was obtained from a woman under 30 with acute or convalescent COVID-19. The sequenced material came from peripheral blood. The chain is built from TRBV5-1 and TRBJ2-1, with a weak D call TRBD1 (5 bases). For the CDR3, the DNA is TGCGCCAGCAGCCCCCAGGGATACAATGAGCAGTTCTTC. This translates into CASSPQGYNEQFF.